This entry lists 22 T cell receptor beta chains sequenced from one sample in a study of T cell responses to AZD1222 COVID-19 vaccine. This table comes from immunoSEQ multiplex PCR, and its TCRdb copy is limited to in-frame clones, with some not included. The sample yields approximately 100,000 clones, under 95% seen once. This material consisted of peripheral blood, taken on day 0 of AZD1222 vaccination. Receptors were obtained from an adult in good health.

The V gene is TRBV6-4, the J gene TRBJ1-1; TRBD1 matches at 10 bases. Germline V gives CDR1 MRHNA, CDR2 SNTAGT. This CDR3 is built from 16 residues. The trim removed 6 bases at V and 4 bases at J, leaving 11 bases unmatched. The CDR3 protein is CASSPRGGQGGTEAFF. As DNA, the CDR3 is TGTGCCAGCAGCCCCCGGGGCGGACAGGGGGGCACTGAAGCTTTCTTT.

The V call is TRBV27, the J call TRBJ1-2, with TRBD1 identical over 9 bases. The length of the CDR3 is 15 residues. Germline values: CDR1 MNHEY, CDR2 SMNVEV (reference sequence). J gave up 6 bases and V 5 bases, and 10 bases lay outside the gene matches. The CDR3, as DNA: TGTGCCAGCAGTGCCCCCGACAGGGGGGTTGATGGCTACACCTTC. It translates to CASSAPDRGVDGYTF.

The chain combines TRBV28 with TRBJ1-2, with 9 bases aligning to TRBD1. CDR3 length: 14 amino acids. V was clipped by 5 bases and J by 8 bases; unmatched bases: 9. CDR1 is MDHEN, CDR2 SYDVKM, per germline. The CDR3 protein is CASSRAGTGFGYTF. The CDR3 region has the DNA TGTGCCAGCAGTAGGGCCGGGACAGGGTTCGGCTACACCTTC.

This clone showed up just once. The gene calls are TRBV28 and TRBJ1-2; possible D gene TRBD1, 6 bases. The germline CDR1 and CDR2 sequences are MDHEN and SYDVKM. V lost 5 bases, J lost 3 bases, and 13 bases lay in between. The CDR3 contains 14 residues. This CDR3 reads CASSPGQRDYGYTF. CDR3 DNA: TGTGCCAGCAGTCCTGGACAGAGAGACTATGGCTACACCTTC.

The V gene is TRBV5-1, the J gene TRBJ2-7, with D maybe TRBD1 (6 bases). V was pared by 1 base and J by 4 bases, with 12 bases between. The CDR3 contains 14 residues. Germline-derived CDR1 and CDR2 are SGHRS and YFSETQ. The CDR3 coding sequence is TGCGCCAGCAGCTTGACAGGGCGGACTTACGAGCAGTACTTC. Protein sequence: CASSLTGRTYEQYF.

V is TRBV2 and J is TRBJ1-1; 10 bases are shared with TRBD1. The CDR3 spans 15 residues. V was pared by 8 bases and J by 5 bases, with 11 bases of the junction left unmatched. Germline V lookup: CDR1 SNHLY, CDR2 FYNNEI. CDR3 region: CASGPETGGRTEAFF. The DNA for the CDR3 is TGTGCCAGCGGACCCGAGACAGGGGGCCGGACTGAAGCTTTCTTT.

The chain couples TRBV5-6 to TRBJ2-3; D tentatively reads TRBD1 or TRBD2 (5 bases each). The germline V gene encodes CDR1 SGHDT and CDR2 YYEEEE. V lost 3 bases to trimming and J lost 0 bases, with 11 bases between them. The CDR3 is 15 residues long. CDR3 sequence reads: CASSSPGPSTDTQYF. The CDR3 DNA reads TGTGCCAGCAGCTCCCCGGGACCCAGCACAGATACGCAGTATTTT.

V gene TRBV18 combines with J gene TRBJ1-5; TRBD1 matches 7 bases. From germline, CDR1 is KGHSH and CDR2 LQKENI. V lost 5 bases and J lost 5; bases outside the gene matches: 6. This CDR3 region has 14 residues. CDR3 coding DNA: TGTGCCAGCTCAGAGGGGGCTTCGGATCAGCCCCAGCATTTT. Translated: CASSEGASDQPQHF.

This chain links TRBV5-4 with TRBJ2-5; 11 bases match TRBD1. The germline CDR1 and CDR2 sequences are SGHNT and YYREEE (reference sequence). There are 17 residues in the CDR3. The ends lost 0 bases at V and 5 bases at J; junction bases unmatched: 9. The CDR3 DNA follows: TGTGCCAGCAGCTTGGCAACCGGGACAGGGGGTGAGGAGACCCAGTACTTC. It is translated as CASSLATGTGGEETQYF.

This sequence joins TRBV4-3 and TRBJ2-3; 14 bases agree with TRBD2. Germline V gives CDR1 LGHNA, CDR2 YSLEER. V was clipped by 4 bases and J by 0 bases; unmatched bases: 9. The CDR3 sequence is 19 residues long. The CDR3 loop reads CASSLRTSGRTLSTDTQYF. CDR3 DNA: TGCGCCAGCAGCCTCAGGACTAGCGGGAGGACACTTAGCACAGATACGCAGTATTTT.

The chain links TRBV27 to TRBJ1-2; D is uncertain. Germline lookup yields CDR1 MNHEY and CDR2 SMNVEV (reference sequence). V gave up 6 bases and J gave up 7 bases, with 15 bases separating them. This CDR3 is 13 amino acids long. The CDR3 here is CASRPTVGGGYTF. The CDR3 DNA reads TGTGCCAGCAGGCCTACAGTAGGAGGTGGCTACACCTTC.

The chain has TRBV28 and TRBJ2-2, with TRBD2 identical over 8 bases. Per germline, CDR1 MDHEN and CDR2 SYDVKM. V trimming: 5 bases; J trimming: 2 bases; junction bases outside the gene matches: 7. The CDR3 spans 16 residues. DNA of the CDR3: TGTGCCAGCAGTCCCCCCCGGGGGGGAAACACCGGGGAGCTGTTTTTT. Translation gives CASSPPRGGNTGELFF.

The chain has TRBV5-1 and TRBJ2-2; 11 positions agree with TRBD1. The CDR3 is 16 residues long. V shed 4 bases, J shed 6 bases, and the junction held 8 bases outside the gene matches. Germline-derived CDR1 and CDR2 are SGHRS and YFSETQ. The CDR3 region is CASSAGQGASAGELFF. The CDR3, as DNA: TGCGCCAGCAGCGCCGGACAGGGGGCGAGCGCCGGGGAGCTGTTTTTT. Together with reference TRBV5-1 and TRBJ2-2, the CDR3 gives the full variable domain: KAGVTQTPRYLIKTRGQQVTLSCSPISGHRSVSWYQQTPGQGLQFLFEYFSETQRNKGNFPGRFSGRQFSNSRSEMNVSTLELGDSALYLCASSAGQGASAGELFFGEGSRLTVL.

The gene calls are TRBV9 and TRBJ1-2, with a possible D match to TRBD1 (5 bases). Germline assignment: CDR1 SGDLS and CDR2 YYNGEE. The CDR3 has 18 residues. Trimming took off 0 bases at V and 6 bases at J, with 24 bases between the two ends. The CDR3 nucleotides read TGTGCCAGCAGCGTAGGGGGGGTTCCCCTAAACCTTCGGGATGGCTACACCTTC. Translation: CASSVGGVPLNLRDGYTF.

J is TRBJ1-6 and V is TRBV19; 10 bases map to TRBD1. The CDR3 is 15 amino acids. CDR1 is LNHDA, CDR2 SQIVND, per germline (reference sequence). The J segment lost 9 bases and the V segment lost 3 bases, leaving 5 bases of the junction unmatched. For the CDR3, the DNA is TGTGCCAGTAGTATCATGGGACAGGGGTCTTCACCCCTCCACTTT. It is translated as CASSIMGQGSSPLHF.

The rearrangement joins TRBV5-1 to TRBJ2-5, with D perhaps TRBD2 (8 bases). The CDR3 spans 15 residues. Trimming pared 4 bases from V and 6 bases from J, leaving 19 bases between. Germline CDR1 and CDR2: SGHRS and YFSETQ. The CDR3 here is CASSRDSGRGKTQYF. CDR3 nucleotides: TGCGCCAGCAGCCGGGACAGCGGGAGAGGAAAGACCCAGTACTTC.

The chain combines TRBV19 with TRBJ2-7; tentative D call: TRBD2 (6 bases). The germline V gene has CDR1 LNHDA and CDR2 SQIVND (reference sequence). This CDR3 is built from 14 residues. Trimming removed 4 bases at V and 3 bases at J, with 13 bases between. The CDR3 bases are TGTGCCAGTAGTAACCGGGACGGGAGCTACGAGCAGTACTTC. It specifies CASSNRDGSYEQYF.

The table lists this clone with a count of one. V gene TRBV2 combines with J gene TRBJ2-3; 10 nucleotides align to TRBD1. The germline V gene encodes CDR1 SNHLY and CDR2 FYNNEI. The V and J ends lost 7 bases and 1 base, in that order; junction bases with no gene match: 5. This CDR3 has 15 amino acids. The CDR3 spells CASTRGQGRTDTQYF. CDR3 sequence (DNA): TGTGCCAGCACCAGGGGACAGGGGCGCACAGATACGCAGTATTTT.

V and J are TRBV25-1 and TRBJ1-6, with D hard to call. The CDR3 has 14 amino acids. The V and J ends lost 3 bases and 7 bases respectively, with 10 bases between them. In germline, CDR1 is MGHDK, CDR2 SYGVNS. This chain's CDR3 is CASSDWASNSPLHF. DNA of the CDR3: TGTGCCAGCAGTGACTGGGCCTCCAATTCACCCCTCCACTTT.

This sequence joins TRBV7-9 and TRBJ2-1; D gene uncertain. Germline V gene lookup returns CDR1 SEHNR and CDR2 FQNEAQ (reference sequence). CDR3 length: 15 amino acids. V lost 2 bases and J lost 1, with 9 bases in between. The CDR3 is CASSLSYGSYNEQFF. The CDR3 DNA reads TGTGCCAGCAGCTTATCGTACGGATCCTACAATGAGCAGTTCTTC.

This chain joins TRBV7-2 and TRBJ2-2; D possibly matches TRBD1 or TRBD2 (6 bases each). V shed 0 bases and J shed 8 bases, with 10 bases lying between them. Germline V gives CDR1 SGHTA, CDR2 FQGNSA. The CDR3 is 14 residues long. The CDR3 DNA reads TGTGCCAGCAGCTTAGCTCGGGGGCAAGGGGAGCTGTTTTTT. It yields the protein CASSLARGQGELFF. Combining the CDR3 with reference TRBV7-2 and TRBJ2-2 gives the whole variable domain GAGVSQSPSNKVTEKGKDVELRCDPISGHTALYWYRQSLGQGLEFLIYFQGNSAPDKSGLPSDRFSAERTGGSVSTLTIQRTQQEDSAVYLCASSLARGQGELFFGEGSRLTVL.

V usage is TRBV7-8 and J usage is TRBJ2-3; weak D call: TRBD2 (7 bases). CDR3 length equals 16 residues. V shed 2 bases and J shed 1 base, with 13 bases lying between them. Germline V CDR1 and CDR2: SGHVS, FQNEAQ. CDR3 amino acids: CASSLWGGAGTDTQYF. As DNA, the CDR3 is TGTGCCAGCAGCTTATGGGGGGGGGCCGGCACAGATACGCAGTATTTT.